Listed here are 30 T cell receptor beta chains from one sample, sequenced in a study of siplizumab effects on memory and regulatory T cells. Sequencing used immunoSEQ multiplex PCR; TCRdb keeps in-frame clones, though not all of them. The sample carries tens of thousands of clones, over 90% recorded once. Sequenced: CD8+ T cells sorted from blood. These receptors originate from a human donor in good health.

This clone was detected once. J is TRBJ1-5 and V is TRBV28; tentatively, D is TRBD1 (5 bases). V dropped 0 bases and J dropped 0 bases, with 12 bases sitting between them. The CDR3 consists of 17 residues. Germline values: CDR1 MDHEN, CDR2 SYDVKM. The CDR3 loop reads CASSLWVGEYSNQPQHF. The CDR3 DNA follows: TGTGCCAGCAGTTTATGGGTGGGGGAATATAGCAATCAGCCCCAGCATTTT.

The DNA of the CDR3 is TGTGCCAGCAGCCCTAGCAGGGGCCAAGCAACTAATGAAAAACTGTTTTTT. It yields the protein CASSPSRGQATNEKLFF. V usage is TRBV14 and J usage is TRBJ1-4; weak D call: TRBD1 (6 bases). The CDR3 spans 17 residues. Looked up from germline, CDR1 is SGHDN and CDR2 is FVKESK. Deletions cut 4 bases from V and 0 bases from J, with 15 bases between.

This chain connects TRBV7-6 to TRBJ2-7; weak D call: TRBD1 (5 bases). Trimming removed 3 bases from V and 2 bases from J, with 11 bases in between. The germline V gene encodes CDR1 SGHVS and CDR2 FNYEAQ. This CDR3 is 14 amino acids long. CDR3: CASSLGQATYEQYF. The CDR3 region has the DNA TGTGCCAGCAGCTTGGGGCAAGCTACCTACGAGCAGTACTTC.

This clone appeared once. J is TRBJ2-2 and V is TRBV27, with a weak D call TRBD2 (5 bases). With 7 bases removed from V and 5 bases from J, the gap between germline ends came to 14 bases. The CDR3 is 14 residues long. Germline V CDR1 and CDR2: MNHEY, SMNVEV (reference sequence). This CDR3 is CASKIRGRTGELFF. In DNA form, the CDR3 reads TGTGCCAGCAAAATCCGGGGTCGAACCGGGGAGCTGTTTTTT.

The chain links TRBV19 to TRBJ1-1; no reliable D call. Trimming took 8 bases from V and 1 from J, leaving 11 bases between them. Germline-derived CDR1 and CDR2 are LNHDA and SQIVND (reference sequence). The CDR3 is made up of 13 amino acids. Here the CDR3 reads CASYSEANTEAFF. The DNA for the CDR3 is TGTGCCAGTTACAGCGAAGCGAACACTGAAGCTTTCTTT.

This chain uses TRBV15 with TRBJ2-7, with D tentatively TRBD1 (5 bases). Germline CDR1 and CDR2: LNHNV and YYDKDF (reference sequence). The CDR3 runs to 16 residues. V was cut by 0 bases and J by 3 bases, with 15 bases left in between. CDR3 in DNA: TGTGCCACCAGCAGAGAAGTGTGGCAGGGCAACTACGAGCAGTACTTC. Its translation: CATSREVWQGNYEQYF.

V and J are TRBV4-2 and TRBJ2-2; TRBD2 matches at 8 bases. The CDR3 contains 14 residues. CDR1 and CDR2 (germline): LGHNA, YNFKEQ. Trimming at V came to 2 bases and at J to 6 bases, leaving 2 bases not matched to a gene. The DNA for the CDR3 is TGTGCCAGCAGCCAACTGGGACTAGCCGGGGAGCTGTTTTTT. Encoded protein: CASSQLGLAGELFF.

The DNA for the CDR3 is TGTGCCAGCAGTCGGACAGGGTGGAACGAGCAGTACTTC. Encoded protein: CASSRTGWNEQYF. The chain uses TRBV6-5 and TRBJ2-7, with 8 nucleotides matching TRBD1. The trim removed 5 bases at V and 5 bases at J, leaving 5 bases unmatched. The germline V gene encodes CDR1 MNHEY and CDR2 SVGAGI. CDR3 length: 13 amino acids.

Regarding this clone: A junction end diverges from the germline sequence, so it may reflect a read error. The chain uses TRBV6-5 and TRBJ2-1; 7 bases fit TRBD1. CDR3 size: 14 residues. The germline V gene has CDR1 MNHEY and CDR2 SVGAGI. CDR3 residues: CASRYSGTDNEQFF. CDR3 DNA: TGTGCCAGCAGGTACTCCGGGACAGACAATGAGCAGTTCTTC.

The chain joins TRBV28 to TRBJ2-7; 8 nucleotides match TRBD1. V lost 6 bases to trimming and J lost 2 bases; unmatched junction nucleotides: 15. The germline CDR1 and CDR2 sequences are MDHEN and SYDVKM. The CDR3 has 17 residues. The CDR3 coding sequence is TGTGCCAGCAGCATCCCAAAAGGGCGGACAGGGACCTACGAGCAGTACTTC. This gives the protein CASSIPKGRTGTYEQYF.

The genes are TRBV6-1 and TRBJ1-1, with a possible D match to TRBD1 (5 bases). The CDR3 spans 14 residues. The germline V gene has CDR1 MNHNS and CDR2 SASEGT. V was pared by 3 bases and J by 7 bases, with 15 bases between. The CDR3: CASSDYRDLGEAFF. As DNA, the CDR3 is TGTGCCAGCAGTGATTACCGGGACCTGGGTGAAGCTTTCTTT.

The V gene is TRBV27, the J gene TRBJ2-5; D unclear. V was trimmed by 2 bases and J by 4 bases, leaving 8 bases between them. CDR1 and CDR2 from the germline V gene are MNHEY and SMNVEV (reference sequence). CDR3 length: 13 residues. The CDR3 DNA is TGTGCCAGCAGTTTAAATAGAGTAGAGACCCAGTACTTC. Translation: CASSLNRVETQYF.

J is TRBJ2-5 and V is TRBV15, with TRBD2 identical over 10 bases. The junction had 6 bases not matched to a gene; V was cut back by 3 bases and J by 5 bases. The CDR3 sequence is 15 residues long. Germline values: CDR1 LNHNV, CDR2 YYDKDF (reference sequence). CDR3 in DNA: TGTGCCACCAGCAGGCCTGGGACTAGCGTTGAGACCCAGTACTTC. It translates to CATSRPGTSVETQYF.

Written as DNA, the CDR3 is TGTGCCAGTTCTACTGGCAGGGGATCCGAGCAGTACTTC. Its protein is CASSTGRGSEQYF. This rearrangement joins TRBV19 to TRBJ2-7; TRBD1 is a possible D gene (6 bases). Trimming removed 8 bases at V and 6 bases at J, with 17 bases between. Germline assignment: CDR1 LNHDA and CDR2 SQIVND (reference sequence). The CDR3 is 13 amino acids.

The rearrangement links TRBV15 to TRBJ2-7, with D possibly being TRBD1 or TRBD2 (5 bases each). Trimming shortened V by 9 bases and J by 4 bases, and 16 bases separated the two germline ends. There are 13 residues in the CDR3. Germline V gene sequence: CDR1 LNHNV, CDR2 YYDKDF (reference sequence). The CDR3 sequence: CATTWGRGYEQYF. For the CDR3, the DNA is TGTGCCACGACGTGGGGACGGGGATACGAGCAGTACTTC.

V is TRBV11-2 and J is TRBJ2-2; 10 bases match TRBD2. Germline assignment: CDR1 SGHAT and CDR2 FQNNGV. V lost 3 bases and J lost 1; bases outside the gene matches: 2. The CDR3 extends over 16 amino acids. CDR3 residues: CASSFSSGGNTGELFF. DNA for the CDR3: TGTGCCAGCAGCTTCTCTAGCGGGGGGAACACCGGGGAGCTGTTTTTT.

J is TRBJ2-7 and V is TRBV19; no clear D gene. The CDR3 covers 15 residues. The V end was cut by 3 bases, the J end by 0 bases, with 12 bases between. Germline V gene data show CDR1 as LNHDA and CDR2 as SQIVND (reference sequence). CDR3 in amino acids: CASSIYDSGSYEQYF. The CDR3 nucleotides are TGTGCCAGTAGTATCTACGACTCGGGCTCCTACGAGCAGTACTTC.

The V call is TRBV6-5, the J call TRBJ1-2; D is uncertain. V was cut by 0 bases and J by 7 bases, with 18 bases left in between. CDR1 is MNHEY, CDR2 SVGAGI, per germline. The CDR3 spans 16 residues. The CDR3 DNA reads TGTGCCAGCAGTTACTCGTTTGCTTTCCAGGCGGGTGGCTACACCTTC. Protein: CASSYSFAFQAGGYTF.

This clone appeared a few times. CDR3 in DNA: TGTGCCAGTAGTATCGGGATAAATGGCTACGAGCAGTACTTC. Translating gives CASSIGINGYEQYF. The gene calls are TRBV19 and TRBJ2-7, with a possible D match to TRBD2 (5 bases). CDR1 and CDR2 from the germline V gene are LNHDA and SQIVND (reference sequence). Trimming took off 3 bases at V and 3 bases at J, with 12 bases between the two ends. The CDR3 contains 14 residues. Filled out from reference TRBV19 and TRBJ2-7, the complete variable domain reads DGGITQSPKYLFRKEGQNVTLSCEQNLNHDAMYWYRQDPGQGLRLIYYSQIVNDFQKGDIAEGYSVSREKKESFPLTVTSAQKNPTAFYLCASSIGINGYEQYFGPGTRLTVT.

This chain links TRBV14 with TRBJ2-1, with D perhaps TRBD2 (6 bases). Trimming shortened V by 5 bases and J by 4 bases, and 18 bases separated the two germline ends. Germline V lookup: CDR1 SGHDN, CDR2 FVKESK. CDR3 length: 16 amino acids. CDR3 sequence reads: CASSRKEGLLYNEQFF. CDR3 coding DNA: TGTGCCAGCAGCAGGAAGGAGGGACTTCTATACAATGAGCAGTTCTTC. Full variable domain (missing parts from reference TRBV14 and TRBJ2-1): EAGVTQFPSHSVIEKGQTVTLRCDPISGHDNLYWYRRVMGKEIKFLLHFVKESKQDESGMPNNRFLAERTGGTYSTLKVQPAELEDSGVYFCASSRKEGLLYNEQFFGPGTRLTVL.

This chain connects TRBV9 to TRBJ1-2; TRBD1 matches 7 bases. The CDR3 totals 11 residues. Trimming at V came to 5 bases and at J to 8 bases, leaving 3 bases not matched to a gene. Germline values: CDR1 SGDLS, CDR2 YYNGEE. The CDR3 is CASRGQKGYTF. The CDR3 DNA is TGTGCCAGCAGGGGACAGAAGGGCTACACCTTC. Full variable domain (missing parts from reference TRBV9 and TRBJ1-2): DSGVTQTPKHLITATGQRVTLRCSPRSGDLSVYWYQQSLDQGLQFLIQYYNGEERAKGNILERFSAQQFPDLHSELNLSSLELGDSALYFCASRGQKGYTFGSGTRLTVV.

This clone was recorded once. The V gene is TRBV19, the J gene TRBJ1-1; TRBD1 matches 9 bases. The CDR3 length is 11 residues. CDR1 LNHDA and CDR2 SQIVND come from the germline V gene (reference sequence). V was clipped by 6 bases and J by 11 bases; unmatched bases: 4. This chain's CDR3 is CASRQGAQAFF. Here the CDR3 DNA reads TGTGCCAGTAGACAGGGGGCGCAGGCTTTCTTT.

The V and J genes are TRBV11-2 and TRBJ1-2, with 9 bases that match TRBD1. The CDR3 totals 13 residues. Germline values: CDR1 SGHAT, CDR2 FQNNGV. With V trimmed by 5 bases and J by 6 bases, 4 bases remained unmatched. The CDR3 bases are TGTGCCAGCAGCCCGGGACAGGGTCATGGCTACACCTTC. Residues: CASSPGQGHGYTF. Together with reference TRBV11-2 and TRBJ1-2, the CDR3 gives the full variable domain: EAGVAQSPRYKIIEKRQSVAFWCNPISGHATLYWYQQILGQGPKLLIQFQNNGVVDDSQLPKDRFSAERLKGVDSTLKIQPAKLEDSAVYLCASSPGQGHGYTFGSGTRLTVV.

The rearrangement joins TRBV7-8 to TRBJ2-2; 7 positions agree with TRBD2. V was clipped by 11 bases and J by 6 bases; unmatched bases: 3. This CDR3 is 11 amino acids long. Germline values: CDR1 SGHVS, CDR2 FQNEAQ. This chain's CDR3 is CAGGDAGELFF. DNA of the CDR3: TGTGCCGGGGGGGATGCCGGGGAGCTGTTTTTT. The whole variable domain, remainder taken from reference TRBV7-8 and TRBJ2-2, is GAGVSQSPRYKVAKRGQDVALRCDPISGHVSLFWYQQALGQGPEFLTYFQNEAQLDKSGLPSDRFFAERPEGSVSTLKIQRTQQEDSAVYLCAGGDAGELFFGEGSRLTVL.

The rearrangement uses TRBV28 and TRBJ2-7; D not resolved. The CDR3 is 13 residues long. In germline, CDR1 is MDHEN, CDR2 SYDVKM. The V gene lost 3 bases and the J gene lost 4 bases, with 10 bases spanning the gap. DNA for the CDR3: TGTGCCAGCAGTTTTCTACCCACTTACGAGCAGTACTTC. It yields the protein CASSFLPTYEQYF.

The genes are TRBV7-8 and TRBJ2-7; TRBD1 is a possible D gene (5 bases). The germline V gene has CDR1 SGHVS and CDR2 FQNEAQ. V lost 1 base and J 8 bases, leaving 18 bases between the germline ends. The CDR3 is made up of 15 amino acids. Written as DNA, the CDR3 is TGTGCCAGCAGCTTAGTTCCGAGCAGGGATGGGCAGCAGTACTTC. This sequence encodes CASSLVPSRDGQQYF.

The chain links TRBV10-3 to TRBJ1-1, with 7 bases identical to TRBD1. Germline-derived CDR1 and CDR2 are ENHRY and SYGVKD. Unmatched junction bases numbered 10, after V lost 10 bases and J lost 8 bases. This CDR3 spans 12 amino acids. The CDR3 DNA follows: TGTGCCACCAACGGACAGGCATTAGAAGCTTTCTTT. It yields the protein CATNGQALEAFF.

The V gene is TRBV7-6, the J gene TRBJ1-1; no definite D call. In germline, CDR1 is SGHVS, CDR2 FNYEAQ. The length of the CDR3 is 13 residues. V shed 4 bases and J shed 4 bases, with 10 bases lying between them. CDR3 sequence reads: CASSSGRGTEAFF. CDR3 sequence (DNA): TGTGCCAGCAGCTCTGGTAGAGGCACTGAAGCTTTCTTT. The full variable domain, rest sourced from reference TRBV7-6 and TRBJ1-1, is GAGVSQSPRYKVTKRGQDVALRCDPISGHVSLYWYRQALGQGPEFLTYFNYEAQQDKSGLPNDRFSAERPEGSISTLTIQRTEQRDSAMYRCASSSGRGTEAFFGQGTRLTVV.

The chain has TRBV5-1 and TRBJ2-3, with D possibly TRBD2 on 5 matching bases. V was shortened by 0 bases and J by 4 bases, with 15 bases between the two germline ends. This CDR3 comprises 16 residues. Germline loops: CDR1 SGHRS, CDR2 YFSETQ. The CDR3 loop is CASSLGVRRVADTQYF. The DNA for the CDR3 is TGCGCCAGCAGCTTGGGCGTCAGGCGGGTGGCAGATACGCAGTATTTT.

The chain joins TRBV27 to TRBJ1-2; TRBD1 aligns across 8 bases. Per the germline V gene, CDR1 is MNHEY and CDR2 is SMNVEV (reference sequence). J lost 5 bases, V lost 3 bases, and 8 bases had no gene match. This CDR3 has 15 amino acids. CDR3 in amino acids: CASSLTGVDRYGYTF. CDR3 DNA sequence: TGTGCCAGCAGTTTGACAGGGGTGGACCGATATGGCTACACCTTC.